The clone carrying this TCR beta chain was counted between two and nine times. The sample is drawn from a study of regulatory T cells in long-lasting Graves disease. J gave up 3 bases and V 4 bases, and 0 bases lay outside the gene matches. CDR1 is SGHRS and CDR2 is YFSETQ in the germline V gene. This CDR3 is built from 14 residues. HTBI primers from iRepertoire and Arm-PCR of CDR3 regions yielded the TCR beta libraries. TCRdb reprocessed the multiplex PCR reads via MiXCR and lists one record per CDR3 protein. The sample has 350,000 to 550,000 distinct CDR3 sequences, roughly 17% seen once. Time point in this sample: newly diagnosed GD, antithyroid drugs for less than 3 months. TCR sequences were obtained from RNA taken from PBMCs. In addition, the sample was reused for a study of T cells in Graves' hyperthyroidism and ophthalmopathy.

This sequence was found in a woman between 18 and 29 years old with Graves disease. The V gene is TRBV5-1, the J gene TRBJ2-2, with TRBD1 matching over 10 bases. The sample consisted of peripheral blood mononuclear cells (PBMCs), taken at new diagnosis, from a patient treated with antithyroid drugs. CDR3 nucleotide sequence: TGCGCCAGCAGCGGGACAGGGGACACCGGGGAGCTGTTTTTT. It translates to CASSGTGDTGELFF.